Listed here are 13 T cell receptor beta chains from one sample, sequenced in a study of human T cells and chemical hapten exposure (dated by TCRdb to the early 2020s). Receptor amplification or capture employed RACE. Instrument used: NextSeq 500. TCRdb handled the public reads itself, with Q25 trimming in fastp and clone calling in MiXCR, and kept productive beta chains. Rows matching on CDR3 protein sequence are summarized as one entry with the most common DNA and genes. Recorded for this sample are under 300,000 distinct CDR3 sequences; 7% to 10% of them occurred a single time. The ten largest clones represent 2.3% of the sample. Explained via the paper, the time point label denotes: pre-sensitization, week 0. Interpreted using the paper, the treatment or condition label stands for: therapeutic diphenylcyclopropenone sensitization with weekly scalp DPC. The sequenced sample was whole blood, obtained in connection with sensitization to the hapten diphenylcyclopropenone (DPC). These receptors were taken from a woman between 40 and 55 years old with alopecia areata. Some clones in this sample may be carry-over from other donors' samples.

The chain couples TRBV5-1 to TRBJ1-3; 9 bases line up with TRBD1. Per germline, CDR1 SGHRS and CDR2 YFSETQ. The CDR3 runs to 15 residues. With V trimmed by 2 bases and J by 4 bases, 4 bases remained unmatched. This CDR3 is CASSFTGGGGNTIYF. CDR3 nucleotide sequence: TGCGCCAGCAGCTTTACAGGGGGCGGCGGAAACACCATATATTTT.

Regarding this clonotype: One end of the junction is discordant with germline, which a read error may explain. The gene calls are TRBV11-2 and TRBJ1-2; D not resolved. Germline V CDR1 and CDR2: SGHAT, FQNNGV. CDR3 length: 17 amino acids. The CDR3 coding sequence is TGTGCCGGCAGTCACATCAAACGGTCCTCCCTTTACTATGGCTACACCTTC. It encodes CAGSHIKRSSLYYGYTF.

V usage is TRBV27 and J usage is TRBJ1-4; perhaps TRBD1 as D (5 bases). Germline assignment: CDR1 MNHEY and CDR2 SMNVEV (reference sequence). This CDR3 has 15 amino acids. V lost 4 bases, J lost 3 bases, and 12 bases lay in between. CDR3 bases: TGTGCCAGCAGTTCTCTCCGGACACCTAATGAAAAACTGTTTTTT. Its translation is CASSSLRTPNEKLFF. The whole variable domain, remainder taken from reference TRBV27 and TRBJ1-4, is EAQVTQNPRYLITVTGKKLTVTCSQNMNHEYMSWYRQDPGLGLRQIYYSMNVEVTDKGDVPEGYKVSRKEKRNFPLILESPSPNQTSLYFCASSSLRTPNEKLFFGSGTQLSVL.

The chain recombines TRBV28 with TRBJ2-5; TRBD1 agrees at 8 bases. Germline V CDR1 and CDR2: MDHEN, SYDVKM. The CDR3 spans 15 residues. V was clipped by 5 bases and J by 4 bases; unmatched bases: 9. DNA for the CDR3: TGTGCCAGCAGTACTAACAGGGGGTCTCGAGAGACCCAGTACTTC. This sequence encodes CASSTNRGSRETQYF.

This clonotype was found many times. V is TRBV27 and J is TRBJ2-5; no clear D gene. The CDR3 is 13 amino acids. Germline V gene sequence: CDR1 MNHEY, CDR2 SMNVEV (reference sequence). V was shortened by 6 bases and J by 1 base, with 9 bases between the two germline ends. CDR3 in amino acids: CASRRRLQETQYF. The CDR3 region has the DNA TGTGCCAGCAGAAGACGGCTCCAAGAGACCCAGTACTTC.

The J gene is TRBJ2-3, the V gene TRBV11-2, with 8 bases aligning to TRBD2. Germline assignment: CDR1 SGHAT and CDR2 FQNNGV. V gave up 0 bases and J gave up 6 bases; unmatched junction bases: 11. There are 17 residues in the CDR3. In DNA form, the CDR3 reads TGTGCCAGCAGCTTAGATTTGAGTAGCGGGATTGTTGATACGCAGTATTTT. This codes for CASSLDLSSGIVDTQYF.

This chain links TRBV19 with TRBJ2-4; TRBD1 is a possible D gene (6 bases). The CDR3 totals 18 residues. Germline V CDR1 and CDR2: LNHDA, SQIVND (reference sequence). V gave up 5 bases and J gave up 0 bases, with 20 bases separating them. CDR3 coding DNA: TGTGCCAGTAGTGGAACCGGGACACTAACTCTAGCCAAAAACATTCAGTACTTC. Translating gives CASSGTGTLTLAKNIQYF. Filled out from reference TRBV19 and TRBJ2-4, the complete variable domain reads DGGITQSPKYLFRKEGQNVTLSCEQNLNHDAMYWYRQDPGQGLRLIYYSQIVNDFQKGDIAEGYSVSREKKESFPLTVTSAQKNPTAFYLCASSGTGTLTLAKNIQYFGAGTRLSVL.

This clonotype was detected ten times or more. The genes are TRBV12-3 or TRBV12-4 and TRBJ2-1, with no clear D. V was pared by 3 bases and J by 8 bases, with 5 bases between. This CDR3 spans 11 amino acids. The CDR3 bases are TGTGCCAGCAGTTTTTTAGATGAGCAGTTCTTC. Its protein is CASSFLDEQFF.

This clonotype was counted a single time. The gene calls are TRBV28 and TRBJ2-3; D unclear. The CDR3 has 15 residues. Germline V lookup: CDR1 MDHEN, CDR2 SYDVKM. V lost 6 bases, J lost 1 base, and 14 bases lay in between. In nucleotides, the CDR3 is TGTGCCAGCAGGTTGACGTCGTGGGGCACAGATACGCAGTATTTT. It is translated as CASRLTSWGTDTQYF.

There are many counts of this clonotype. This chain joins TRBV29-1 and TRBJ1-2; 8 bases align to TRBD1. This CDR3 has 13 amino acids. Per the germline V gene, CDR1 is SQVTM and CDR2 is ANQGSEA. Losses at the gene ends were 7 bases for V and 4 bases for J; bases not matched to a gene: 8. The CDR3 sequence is CSATGGSSYGYTF. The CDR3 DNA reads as TGCAGCGCAACAGGGGGATCTTCCTATGGCTACACCTTC.

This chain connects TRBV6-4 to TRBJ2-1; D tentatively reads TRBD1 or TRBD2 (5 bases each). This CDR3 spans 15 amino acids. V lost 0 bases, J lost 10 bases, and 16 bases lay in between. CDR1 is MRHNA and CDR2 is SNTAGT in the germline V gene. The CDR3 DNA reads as TGTGCCAGCAGTGACTCCCACGGTCAGGGCGGGGAGCAGTTCTTC. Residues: CASSDSHGQGGEQFF.

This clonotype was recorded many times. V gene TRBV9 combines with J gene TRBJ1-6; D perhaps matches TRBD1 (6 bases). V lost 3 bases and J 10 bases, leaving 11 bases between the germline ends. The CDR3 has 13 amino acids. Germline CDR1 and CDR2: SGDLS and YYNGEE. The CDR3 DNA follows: TGTGCCAGCAGCGAAACAGGGTCCTCACCCCTCCACTTT. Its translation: CASSETGSSPLHF.

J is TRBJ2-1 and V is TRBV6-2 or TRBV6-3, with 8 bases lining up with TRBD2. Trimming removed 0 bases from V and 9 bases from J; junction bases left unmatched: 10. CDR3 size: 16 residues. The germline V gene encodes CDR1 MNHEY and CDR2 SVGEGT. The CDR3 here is CASSYSSSAGVGEQFF. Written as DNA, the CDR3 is TGTGCCAGCAGTTACTCCTCCTCAGCGGGAGTGGGTGAGCAGTTCTTC.